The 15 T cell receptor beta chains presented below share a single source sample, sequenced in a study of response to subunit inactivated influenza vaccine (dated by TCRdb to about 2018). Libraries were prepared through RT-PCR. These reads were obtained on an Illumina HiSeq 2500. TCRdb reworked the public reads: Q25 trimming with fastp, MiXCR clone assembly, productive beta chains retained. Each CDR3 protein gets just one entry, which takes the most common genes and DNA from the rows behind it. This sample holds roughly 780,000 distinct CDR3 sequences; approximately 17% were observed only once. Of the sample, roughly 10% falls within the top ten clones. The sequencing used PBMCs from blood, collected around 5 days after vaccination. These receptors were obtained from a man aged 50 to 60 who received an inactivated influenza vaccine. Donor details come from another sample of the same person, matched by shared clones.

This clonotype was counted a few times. The chain's CDR3 is CASSSQGHAQETQYF. Written as DNA, the CDR3 is TGTGCCAGCAGTTCGCAGGGACACGCCCAAGAGACCCAGTACTTC. The rearrangement links TRBV6-5 to TRBJ2-5; D might be TRBD1 (6 bases). The V and J ends lost 4 bases and 1 base respectively, with 13 bases between them. Germline V gene lookup returns CDR1 MNHEY and CDR2 SVGAGI. This CDR3 has 15 amino acids.

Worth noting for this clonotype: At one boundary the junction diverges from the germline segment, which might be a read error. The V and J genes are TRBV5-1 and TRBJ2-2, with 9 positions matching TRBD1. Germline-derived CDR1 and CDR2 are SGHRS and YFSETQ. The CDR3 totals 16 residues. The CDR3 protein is CTSSLDRGANTGELFF. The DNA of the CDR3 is TGTACCAGCAGCTTGGACAGGGGAGCGAACACCGGGGAGCTGTTTTTT.

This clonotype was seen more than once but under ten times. The CDR3 coding sequence is TGCGCCAGCAGCCAAGAATTTCAACAGGGGGTGAATGAGCAGTTCTTC. It codes for CASSQEFQQGVNEQFF. The V call is TRBV4-3, the J call TRBJ2-1; 8 bases match TRBD1. The CDR3 is 16 residues long. Per the germline V gene, CDR1 is LGHNA and CDR2 is YSLEER. Trimming at V came to 0 bases and at J to 7 bases, leaving 8 bases not matched to a gene.

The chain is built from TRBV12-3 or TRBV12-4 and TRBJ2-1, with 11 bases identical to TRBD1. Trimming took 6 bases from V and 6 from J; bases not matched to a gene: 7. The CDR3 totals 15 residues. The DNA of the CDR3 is TGTGCCAGCAGGTTTGGGACAGGGGGATTCAATGAGCAGTTCTTC. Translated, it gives CASRFGTGGFNEQFF.

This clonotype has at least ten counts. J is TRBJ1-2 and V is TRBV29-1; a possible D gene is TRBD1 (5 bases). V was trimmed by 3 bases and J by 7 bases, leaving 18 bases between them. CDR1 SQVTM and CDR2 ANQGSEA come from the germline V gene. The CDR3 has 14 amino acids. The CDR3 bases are TGCAGCGTTGACTCAGGGTTGGTGGTATTTGGCTACACCTTC. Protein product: CSVDSGLVVFGYTF.

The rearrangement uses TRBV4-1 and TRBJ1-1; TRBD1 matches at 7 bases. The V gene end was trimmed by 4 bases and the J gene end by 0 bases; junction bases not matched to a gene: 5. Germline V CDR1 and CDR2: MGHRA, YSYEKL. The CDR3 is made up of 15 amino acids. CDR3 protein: CASSRRTGVNTEAFF. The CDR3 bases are TGCGCCAGCAGCCGTCGAACAGGGGTGAACACTGAAGCTTTCTTT.

The CDR3 coding sequence is TGTGCCAGCAGCAAAAGTAAAACCTACGAGCAGTACTTC. It yields the protein CASSKSKTYEQYF. The chain joins TRBV21-1 to TRBJ2-7. TRBV21-1 is flagged as a pseudogene. This CDR3 is built from 13 residues.

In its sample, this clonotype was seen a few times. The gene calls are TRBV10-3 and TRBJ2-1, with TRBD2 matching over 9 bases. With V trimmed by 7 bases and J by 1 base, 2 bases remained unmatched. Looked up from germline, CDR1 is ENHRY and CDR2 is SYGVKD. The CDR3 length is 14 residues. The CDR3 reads CAITAGGSYNEQFF. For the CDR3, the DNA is TGTGCCATCACCGCGGGAGGGTCCTACAATGAGCAGTTCTTC.

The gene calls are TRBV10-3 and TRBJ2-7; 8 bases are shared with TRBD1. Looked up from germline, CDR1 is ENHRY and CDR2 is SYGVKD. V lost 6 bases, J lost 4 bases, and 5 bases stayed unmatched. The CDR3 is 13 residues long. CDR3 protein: CAIRRQGTYEQYF. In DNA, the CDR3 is TGTGCCATCAGGCGACAGGGGACATACGAGCAGTACTTC.

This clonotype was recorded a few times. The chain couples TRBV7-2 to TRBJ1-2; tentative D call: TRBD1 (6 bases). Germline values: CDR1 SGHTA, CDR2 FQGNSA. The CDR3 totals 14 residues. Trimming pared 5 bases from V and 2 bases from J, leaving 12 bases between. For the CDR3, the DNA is TGTGCCAGCAGCGAGGGGACACAGAACTATGGCTACACCTTC. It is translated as CASSEGTQNYGYTF. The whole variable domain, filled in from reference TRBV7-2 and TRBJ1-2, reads GAGVSQSPSNKVTEKGKDVELRCDPISGHTALYWYRQSLGQGLEFLIYFQGNSAPDKSGLPSDRFSAERTGGSVSTLTIQRTQQEDSAVYLCASSEGTQNYGYTFGSGTRLTVV.

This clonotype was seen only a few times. The CDR3 reads CASSGMTGGAMYEQFF. The CDR3 bases are TGCGCCAGCAGTGGAATGACAGGGGGCGCGATGTATGAGCAGTTCTTC. V gene TRBV10-2 combines with J gene TRBJ2-1; 10 bases are a match to TRBD1. With 4 bases clipped from V and 8 bases from J, the junction kept 11 bases outside the gene matches. The CDR3 consists of 16 residues. CDR1 WSHSY and CDR2 SAAADI come from the germline V gene.

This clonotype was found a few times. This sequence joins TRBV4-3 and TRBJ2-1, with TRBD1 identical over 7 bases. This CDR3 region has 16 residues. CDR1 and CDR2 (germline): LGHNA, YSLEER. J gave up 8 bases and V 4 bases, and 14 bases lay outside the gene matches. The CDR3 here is CASSREIRGLGDEQFF. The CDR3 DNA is TGCGCCAGCAGCCGAGAGATTAGGGGGCTGGGGGATGAGCAGTTCTTC.

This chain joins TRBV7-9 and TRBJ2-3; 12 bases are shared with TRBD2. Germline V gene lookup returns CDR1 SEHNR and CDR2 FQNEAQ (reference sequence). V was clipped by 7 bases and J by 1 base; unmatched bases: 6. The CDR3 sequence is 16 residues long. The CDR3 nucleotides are TGTGCCAGCATGCCGCGGACTAGCGGGGGCACAGATACGCAGTATTTT. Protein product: CASMPRTSGGTDTQYF.

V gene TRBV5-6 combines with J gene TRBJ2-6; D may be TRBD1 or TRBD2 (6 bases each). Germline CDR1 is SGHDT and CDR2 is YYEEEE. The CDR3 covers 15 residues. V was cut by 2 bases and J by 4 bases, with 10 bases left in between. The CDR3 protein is CASSFSGAGANVLTF. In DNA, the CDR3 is TGTGCCAGCAGCTTCTCGGGGGCCGGGGCCAACGTCCTGACTTTC.

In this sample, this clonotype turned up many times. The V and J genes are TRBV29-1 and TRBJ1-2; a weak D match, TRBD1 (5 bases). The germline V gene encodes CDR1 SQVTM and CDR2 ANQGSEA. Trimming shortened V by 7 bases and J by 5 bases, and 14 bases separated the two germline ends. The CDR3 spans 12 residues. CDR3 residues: CSAGTDSYGYTF. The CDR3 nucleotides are TGCAGCGCAGGGACGGACTCTTATGGCTACACCTTC.